The present entry profiles one T cell receptor beta chain with its context. The junction departs from germline at one end; a sequencing error may be responsible. Other DNA sequences in this sample translate to the same CDR3. Researchers ran the PCR with 60 Vbeta and 13 Jbeta primers. Repertoires were generated with immunoSEQ multiplex PCR, while TCRdb's copy carries only in-frame clones and drops some. The table includes some 160,000 clones, 60% to 80% detected once. The CDR3 contains 12 residues. Germline values: CDR1 KGHSH, CDR2 LQKENI. Those who donated were healthy bone marrow donors. The sample belongs to a study of cytomegalovirus exposure and HLA in healthy donors.

The chain employs TRBV18 and TRBJ1-4; D is unclear. Sequences were obtained from PBMCs. The TCR originated in a male donor in good health and CMV-seronegative. The CDR3 spells CASSPTREKLFF. CDR3 sequence (DNA): TGTGCCAGTTCACCCACGAGGGAAAAACTGTTTTTT. Full variable domain (outside the CDR3, taken from reference TRBV18 and TRBJ1-4): NAGVMQNPRHLVRRRGQEARLRCSPMKGHSHVYWYRQLPEEGLKFMVYLQKENIIDESGMPKERFSAEFPKEGPSILRIQQVVRGDSAAYFCASSPTREKLFFGSGTQLSVL.